The text below deals with one TCR beta chain. Its target is unknown. It was with 60 Vbeta and 13 Jbeta primers that the PCR ran. Profiled with immunoSEQ multiplex PCR; TCRdb holds only in-frame clones, not every one. This table holds roughly 120,000 clones, about 63% found once. Healthy bone marrow donors supplied every sample. The source of the sample is a study of cytomegalovirus exposure and HLA in healthy donors. The wider study: Sequencing of some 200 million T cells in an earlier analysis found 100 million to 140 million unique TCR beta sequences. Around 80 million unique TCR sequences came from HLA-typed donors in an early release.

General observations from the study: Among TCR sequences, most were rare, though some public TCRs appeared in many donors.

This receptor was taken from a man aged 30-40 years in good health and CMV-seropositive. The sample comprised PBMCs.

The DNA for the CDR3 is TGTGCCAGCAGTGTAGGGGGAGAGACCCAGTACTTC. Amino acids: CASSVGGETQYF. The chain carries TRBV2 and TRBJ2-5; weak D call: TRBD1 (6 bases). V lost 4 bases and J 4 bases, leaving 7 bases between the germline ends. Germline V gene sequence: CDR1 SNHLY, CDR2 FYNNEI. This CDR3 is 12 amino acids long.